Following are 18 T cell receptor beta chains from one sample sequenced in a study of T cells after somatic rescue of genetic block (TCRdb year 2020). Preparation of the library involved the immunoSEQ multiplex PCR assay. TCRdb took over this immuneACCESS table, retaining in-frame rearrangements with V and J assigned. Such tables are incomplete; in checked studies, under half of the missing clones stem from an unresolved V gene, and the remainder is unexplained. This sample gives tens of thousands of clones in total; 80% to 90% of them show up just once. 1.6% of the sample comes from the top ten. Sequencing input: peripheral blood mononuclear cells (PBMCs). Receptors were obtained from a woman aged 18-29 years.

The chain combines TRBV5-1 with TRBJ1-3; D is uncertain. Germline assignment: CDR1 SGHRS and CDR2 YFSETQ. This CDR3 has 13 amino acids. Trimming stripped 0 bases from V and 1 base from J, with 2 bases between. CDR3 in amino acids: CASSLGSGNTIYF. In DNA form, the CDR3 reads TGCGCCAGCAGCTTGGGTTCTGGAAACACCATATATTTT.

The rearrangement uses TRBV18 and TRBJ2-7; TRBD1 is a possible D gene (5 bases). Germline lookup yields CDR1 KGHSH and CDR2 LQKENI. Trimming removed 4 bases from V and 4 bases from J, with 11 bases in between. This CDR3 is built from 13 residues. CDR3 bases: TGTGCCAGCTCACGGGGCAGTTCTTACGAGCAGTACTTC. This gives the protein CASSRGSSYEQYF.

The chain recombines TRBV5-1 with TRBJ2-6, with no clear D. V lost 0 bases and J 11 bases, leaving 15 bases between the germline ends. Per the germline V gene, CDR1 is SGHRS and CDR2 is YFSETQ. This CDR3 region has 15 residues. CDR3 DNA: TGCGCCAGCAGCTTGGCCGGCAGAAAGAAGTACGTCCTGACTTTC. It encodes CASSLAGRKKYVLTF. The entire variable domain, with the rest obtained from reference TRBV5-1 and TRBJ2-6, is as follows: KAGVTQTPRYLIKTRGQQVTLSCSPISGHRSVSWYQQTPGQGLQFLFEYFSETQRNKGNFPGRFSGRQFSNSRSEMNVSTLELGDSALYLCASSLAGRKKYVLTFGAGSRLTVL.

This clone was observed a single time. This chain joins TRBV7-9 and TRBJ2-1, with D possibly matching TRBD2 (6 bases). The ends were cut back, 1 base at V and 9 bases at J, with 19 bases in the middle. CDR3 length equals 16 residues. Germline lookup yields CDR1 SEHNR and CDR2 FQNEAQ (reference sequence). In DNA form, the CDR3 reads TGTGCCAGCAGCTTAGTCCGGGACTTGGGTGGTGGTGAGCAGTTCTTC. It yields the protein CASSLVRDLGGGEQFF.

The chain is built from TRBV7-9 and TRBJ2-7; TRBD1 matches at 8 bases. Germline CDR1 and CDR2: SEHNR and FQNEAQ (reference sequence). This CDR3 region has 16 residues. With 0 bases clipped from V and 3 bases from J, the junction kept 7 bases outside the gene matches. CDR3 amino acids: CASSLAKGQANYEQYF. DNA of the CDR3: TGTGCCAGCAGCTTAGCGAAGGGACAGGCGAACTACGAGCAGTACTTC.

This chain connects TRBV2 to TRBJ1-1; 9 bases map to TRBD1. V gave up 6 bases and J gave up 11 bases; unmatched junction bases: 7. This CDR3 contains 12 residues. The germline V gene has CDR1 SNHLY and CDR2 FYNNEI. The CDR3 DNA sequence: TGTGCCAGCAGCGGGACAGGGTCGGCCGCTTTCTTT. Amino acids: CASSGTGSAAFF.

The chain uses TRBV5-1 and TRBJ2-7; TRBD2 matches at 7 bases. Germline lookup yields CDR1 SGHRS and CDR2 YFSETQ. This CDR3 is 19 amino acids long. Trimming took 4 bases from V and 3 from J; bases not matched to a gene: 22. As DNA, the CDR3 is TGCGCCAGCAGCGGCGGGGGTGGAGGGCTTGGGGCAACCTACTACGAGCAGTACTTC. It encodes CASSGGGGGLGATYYEQYF. The whole variable domain, remainder taken from reference TRBV5-1 and TRBJ2-7, is KAGVTQTPRYLIKTRGQQVTLSCSPISGHRSVSWYQQTPGQGLQFLFEYFSETQRNKGNFPGRFSGRQFSNSRSEMNVSTLELGDSALYLCASSGGGGGLGATYYEQYFGPGTRLTVT.

The gene calls are TRBV28 and TRBJ1-5, with D possibly being TRBD1 (5 bases). Germline CDR1 MDHEN, CDR2 SYDVKM. Deletions cut 2 bases from V and 11 bases from J, with 19 bases between. CDR3 length: 15 amino acids. The CDR3 region has the DNA TGTGCCAGCAGTTTACCCCCTTCAGGGTCTTGGGCCCAGCATTTT. Residues: CASSLPPSGSWAQHF.

J is TRBJ2-1 and V is TRBV2; the match to TRBD1 covers 8 bases. V lost 6 bases to trimming and J lost 7 bases; unmatched junction nucleotides: 8. Germline values: CDR1 SNHLY, CDR2 FYNNEI. The CDR3 has 14 amino acids. CDR3 amino acids: CASSGQGPRNEQFF. The CDR3, as DNA: TGTGCCAGCAGCGGACAGGGACCTAGGAATGAGCAGTTCTTC.

J is TRBJ2-7 and V is TRBV28, with a tentative D call TRBD1 (5 bases). The CDR3 length is 15 residues. V lost 3 bases, J lost 2 bases, and 14 bases lay in between. Per the germline V gene, CDR1 is MDHEN and CDR2 is SYDVKM. CDR3 coding DNA: TGTGCCAGCAGTTTTCAGGGTTCCATGCCCTACGAGCAGTACTTC. This encodes CASSFQGSMPYEQYF. Looking up the rest from reference TRBV28 and TRBJ2-7 gives the full variable domain: DVKVTQSSRYLVKRTGEKVFLECVQDMDHENMFWYRQDPGLGLRLIYFSYDVKMKEKGDIPEGYSVSREKKERFSLILESASTNQTSMYLCASSFQGSMPYEQYFGPGTRLTVT.

This chain links TRBV5-5 with TRBJ1-1; 8 positions agree with TRBD1. Germline CDR1 SGHKS, CDR2 YYEKEE (reference sequence). The CDR3 loop spans 13 amino acids. Losses at the gene ends were 6 bases for V and 4 bases for J; bases not matched to a gene: 5. The DNA for the CDR3 is TGTGCCAGCATCAAGGACAGGGTCACTGAAGCTTTCTTT. Translating gives CASIKDRVTEAFF.

CDR3 in amino acids: CASSIASGAYNEQFF. CDR3 DNA sequence: TGTGCCAGTAGTATAGCCAGCGGCGCCTACAATGAGCAGTTCTTC. The rearrangement links TRBV19 to TRBJ2-1; TRBD2 is a possible D gene (5 bases). V was pared by 1 base and J by 2 bases, with 9 bases between. This CDR3 is built from 15 residues. Germline-derived CDR1 and CDR2 are LNHDA and SQIVND (reference sequence).

This clone was observed once. The chain employs TRBV7-9 and TRBJ1-1, with D uncertain. V lost 3 bases and J lost 4, with 12 bases in between. The length of the CDR3 is 14 residues. Per the germline V gene, CDR1 is SEHNR and CDR2 is FQNEAQ (reference sequence). The CDR3 is CASSFEQTLTEAFF. CDR3 sequence (DNA): TGTGCCAGCAGCTTCGAACAGACCCTCACTGAAGCTTTCTTT.

The chain recombines TRBV7-8 with TRBJ1-3; D gene uncertain. V lost 2 bases, J lost 3 bases, and 8 bases lay in between. The germline V gene encodes CDR1 SGHVS and CDR2 FQNEAQ. This CDR3 is 14 amino acids long. CDR3 coding DNA: TGTGCCAGCAGCTTAACCGACATTGGAAACACCATATATTTT. This codes for CASSLTDIGNTIYF.

The rearrangement joins TRBV11-1 to TRBJ1-5; no clear D. V was shortened by 5 bases and J by 3 bases, with 8 bases between the two germline ends. CDR3 size: 13 residues. The germline gives CDR1 SGHAT, CDR2 FQDESV (reference sequence). Here the CDR3 reads CASSLSPNQPQHF. CDR3 bases: TGTGCCAGCAGCCTAAGCCCCAATCAGCCCCAGCATTTT.

The chain links TRBV11-2 to TRBJ2-5; D tentatively fits TRBD1 or TRBD2 (6 bases each). Deletions cut 4 bases from V and 4 bases from J, with 16 bases between. Germline V lookup: CDR1 SGHAT, CDR2 FQNNGV. This CDR3 has 15 amino acids. This CDR3 is CASSSFQGRRETQYF. In DNA, the CDR3 is TGTGCCAGCAGCTCTTTTCAGGGGAGGCGAGAGACCCAGTACTTC.

This clone has a count of ten or more. The J gene is TRBJ1-2, the V gene TRBV6-5; 8 bases map to TRBD1. V lost 0 bases and J lost 7; bases outside the gene matches: 1. The CDR3 totals 13 residues. Germline V CDR1 and CDR2: MNHEY, SVGAGI. In nucleotides, the CDR3 is TGTGCCAGCAGTTACTCCGGGACAGGTGGCTACACCTTC. It yields the protein CASSYSGTGGYTF.

The chain couples TRBV4-1 to TRBJ2-7; 7 positions match TRBD2. The V and J ends lost 3 bases and 1 base, in that order; junction bases with no gene match: 6. Per germline, CDR1 MGHRA and CDR2 YSYEKL. This CDR3 region has 15 residues. The CDR3 DNA reads TGCGCCAGCAGCCAGTCCCTAGCGGAATCCTACGAGCAGTACTTC. Translated: CASSQSLAESYEQYF.